This T cell receptor (beta chain) was recorded in a study of CD8+CD57+ T cells in acquired aplastic anemia listed by TCRdb under 2018. In the study overall: Extracted DNA from sorted CD4+ and CD8+ cells averaged around 2.9 ug, ranging from roughly 0.17 to 27.4 ug. A CD8+CD57+ expansion meant a frequency higher than the mean frequency seen in healthy subjects. The paper's findings and limits, for the study overall: No significant difference in CD8+ Simpson's diversity was found between patients and healthy controls (P=0.060). Although twenty-nine CD8+ CDR3 sequences were shared by patients and controls, these sequences appeared highly expressed in patients and within the immunodominant clones of patients.

The patients picked for sequencing were ones in whom flow cytometry had shown an expansion of CD8+CD57+ cells. Every patient had a diagnosis of severe acquired aplastic anemia based on International Study of Aplastic Anemia and Agranulocytosis and Camitta criteria. Patients had received no therapy at the time of blood sampling. TCR repertoires of sorted CD4+ and CD8+ blood T cells from severe aplastic anemia patients and healthy subjects were deep-sequenced in the study. In the USA, patient enrollment took place under clinicaltrials.gov protocols 00001620, 01623167, 00001397, 00071045, 00081523 and 00961064. Ficoll-Paque density gradient centrifugation was used to isolate peripheral blood mononuclear cells. Before DNA was extracted, CD4+ and CD8+ T cells were sorted using either FACS or magnetic beads. Its CDR3 holds 15 amino acids, cysteine through phenylalanine. The CDR3 DNA has 45 bases and is translated from base 1. CDR1 and CDR2 are read off the germline V gene as MNHEY and SVGAGI.

Genomic DNA was used as template for profiling of TCR beta VDJ combinations and CDR3 sequences. TCR repertoire sequencing was run on an Illumina HiSeq 2000. From the authors' description of their analysis: TRBV/TRBJ rearrangement plots, CDR3 size and DJ length profiles, and Simpson's diversity index were used to assess repertoires. Whichever DNA sequence was most abundant in the deep sequencing data was defined as the immunodominant clone. CDR3 amino acid sequences were screened for sharing across subjects and were compared with published repertoires and the VDJdb database. TCRdb reprocessing: public reads trimmed at Q25 with fastp, clones called with MiXCR, in-frame beta chains kept. One record per CDR3 amino acid sequence lists the most common genes and DNA. The V and J calls come from TCRdb's annotation, not from the publication. This sample comprises a few hundred thousand distinct CDR3 sequences, over 40% of them detected only once. The leading ten clones occupy about 20% of the sample.

This clonotype was seen a handful of times. This receptor's antigen is unknown. A junction end diverges from the germline sequence, so it may reflect a read error. This receptor was identified in a human donor with aplastic anemia. Sequencing was carried out using sorted CD4+, CD8+, or CD8+CD57+ T cells (not recorded which) from PBMCs. The rearranged chain carries TRBV6-5 and TRBJ1-6, with the D gene not clear enough to name. The nucleotide sequence reads as follows: TGTGCCATCAGTGGAGGACCGGGAGAGAATTCACCCCTCCACTTT. Its protein is CAISGGPGENSPLHF.